This TCR beta chain was captured in a study of cytomegalovirus exposure and HLA in healthy donors. This CDR3 comprises 15 residues. The V gene lost 3 bases and the J gene lost 2 bases, with 11 bases spanning the gap. Germline CDR1 MDHEN, CDR2 SYDVKM. PCR was performed using 60 Vbeta and 13 Jbeta primers. The data were produced by immunoSEQ multiplex PCR, yet TCRdb's version contains in-frame clones alone and is incomplete. The data contain 50,000 to 65,000 clones, 82% of them singletons. About this clone: Its matching antigen is unknown.

General observations from the study: For most TCR beta V segments, an earlier analysis put the productive rate at about 90% or about 30% of the time. In vitro assays verified that three CMV-associated chains recognized CMV antigens specifically. The study had only CMV serostatus as immune exposure information.

The material sequenced was PBMCs. This TCR was recovered from a woman under 30 in good health and CMV-seronegative. The gene calls are TRBV28 and TRBJ1-5; unclear D gene. The CDR3 spells CASSFKYAGNQPQHF. The CDR3, as DNA: TGTGCCAGCAGTTTTAAGTACGCGGGCAATCAGCCCCAGCATTTT.